This T cell receptor (beta chain) came from a study of blood T cells in healthy people across ages. Study results and caveats: Diversity was higher, and naive CD4+ cells more numerous, in long-lived donors than in aged donors. Across the age range, TCR beta diversity per million T cells fell in a roughly linear way.

Combining a sample-barcoded 5' primer with a J-beta primer mix, a second PCR ran for about 7 to 11 cycles. Each cDNA molecule carried a tag from a template-switch adaptor that contained 12 random nucleotides. Via MiXCR, TCRdb re-called the 5' RACE reads, giving one row per CDR3 protein. This repertoire shows fewer than 2,000,000 distinct CDR3 sequences, about 35% found once; its top ten account for about 11%. This clonotype was seen ten or more times. What it binds is unknown. The V and J ends lost 3 bases and 6 bases respectively, with 14 bases between them. This CDR3 comprises 14 residues. The V gene's germline CDR1 is ENHRY and CDR2 SYGVKD. In terms of origin and age, donors were healthy Caucasian individuals from Russia aged roughly 6 to 95.

The clonotype was recovered from a young woman in good health. V usage is TRBV10-3 and J usage is TRBJ2-5; D is ambiguous. The sample comprised blood. CDR3: CAISDTRTMKTQYF. Here the CDR3 DNA reads TGTGCCATCAGTGACACAAGGACGATGAAGACCCAGTACTTC.